This passage covers 32 T cell receptor beta chains from one sample sequenced in a study of T cells after somatic rescue of genetic block. Assay used: immunoSEQ multiplex PCR; TCRdb lists only in-frame clones, some missing. The data show about 67,000 clones, around 92% seen once. Sequencing was carried out using peripheral blood mononuclear cells (PBMCs). Receptors originate from a man aged 35 to 55.

CDR3 sequence: CASSTLAAMSRDTQYF. CDR3 coding DNA: TGCGCCAGCAGCACACTAGCGGCAATGTCACGAGATACGCAGTATTTT. The chain carries TRBV5-1 and TRBJ2-3; 8 bases are a match to TRBD2. V shed 4 bases, J shed 5 bases, and the junction held 12 bases outside the gene matches. There are 16 residues in the CDR3. CDR1 is SGHRS, CDR2 YFSETQ, per germline.

This clone came up a few times. The chain recombines TRBV10-3 with TRBJ2-1; tentatively, D is TRBD1 or TRBD2 (5 bases each). The CDR3 has 16 residues. CDR1 and CDR2 (germline): ENHRY, SYGVKD. V lost 0 bases to trimming and J lost 0 bases, with 9 bases between them. The CDR3 DNA reads as TGTGCCATCAGTGAGTCGGGGGAGAGCTCCTACAATGAGCAGTTCTTC. Its protein is CAISESGESSYNEQFF.

This clone occurred once. The rearrangement joins TRBV19 to TRBJ1-4; D may be TRBD1 (6 bases). The CDR3 is made up of 15 amino acids. The V gene's germline CDR1 is LNHDA and CDR2 SQIVND (reference sequence). With 7 bases removed from V and 6 bases from J, the gap between germline ends came to 18 bases. CDR3 nucleotides: TGTGCCAGTACCCTCATCGGGGGGCATGATGAAAAACTGTTTTTT. It encodes CASTLIGGHDEKLFF.

This chain joins TRBV7-2 and TRBJ2-1; D gene uncertain. This CDR3 comprises 18 residues. Per germline, CDR1 SGHTA and CDR2 FQGNSA. The V gene lost 4 bases and the J gene lost 12 bases, with 31 bases spanning the gap. The chain's CDR3 is CASSSGPGTMVLPLGQFF. As DNA, the CDR3 is TGTGCCAGCAGCTCCGGGCCGGGCACCATGGTTTTACCCCTGGGGCAGTTCTTC.

The V gene is TRBV6-5, the J gene TRBJ2-3; tentative D call: TRBD1 (6 bases). Between the trimmed V and J ends, which lost 6 bases and 5 bases, there was a span of 18 bases. This CDR3 spans 15 amino acids. Germline lookup yields CDR1 MNHEY and CDR2 SVGAGI. The CDR3 protein is CASRATGIREDTQYF. CDR3 nucleotides: TGTGCCAGCAGAGCAACAGGGATTAGAGAAGATACGCAGTATTTT.

The rearrangement joins TRBV7-2 to TRBJ2-3, with 10 bases fitting TRBD1. The trim removed 5 bases at V and 0 bases at J, leaving 5 bases unmatched. The CDR3 loop spans 16 amino acids. CDR1 SGHTA and CDR2 FQGNSA come from the germline V gene. CDR3 sequence reads: CASSLGTGESTDTQYF. For the CDR3, the DNA is TGTGCCAGCAGCCTGGGGACAGGGGAGAGCACAGATACGCAGTATTTT.

A word on this clone: In the same sample, other DNA sequences code for this CDR3. This chain joins TRBV30 and TRBJ1-5, with D possibly being TRBD1 (5 bases). This CDR3 is 13 amino acids long. Deletions cut 0 bases from V and 4 bases from J, with 7 bases between. CDR1 is GTSNPN and CDR2 is SVGIG in the germline V gene (reference sequence). Here the CDR3 reads CAWSVDSNQPQHF. DNA for the CDR3: TGTGCCTGGAGTGTAGACAGTAATCAGCCCCAGCATTTT.

V is TRBV4-3 and J is TRBJ1-2; a weak D match, TRBD1 (5 bases). This CDR3 spans 13 amino acids. Looked up from germline, CDR1 is LGHNA and CDR2 is YSLEER. Trimming pared 0 bases from V and 5 bases from J, leaving 7 bases between. As DNA, the CDR3 is TGCGCCAGCAGCCAAGAAGGGGTATATGGCTACACCTTC. It encodes CASSQEGVYGYTF.

This clone has just one count. This chain links TRBV5-6 with TRBJ2-1; 10 nucleotides match TRBD2. CDR1 SGHDT and CDR2 YYEEEE come from the germline V gene. Trimming took 3 bases from V and 8 from J; bases not matched to a gene: 5. This CDR3 region has 14 residues. CDR3 nucleotide sequence: TGTGCCAGCAGCTCTAGCGGGAGTGTCCATGAGCAGTTCTTC. Encoded protein: CASSSSGSVHEQFF.

The rearrangement links TRBV7-8 to TRBJ1-1, with TRBD1 as a possible D gene (6 bases). The CDR3 has 14 residues. V lost 1 base, J lost 1 base, and 7 bases lay in between. CDR1 is SGHVS and CDR2 is FQNEAQ in the germline V gene. CDR3 amino acids: CASSLEQGNTEAFF. CDR3 bases: TGTGCCAGCAGCTTAGAACAGGGGAACACTGAAGCTTTCTTT. The full variable domain, completed using reference TRBV7-8 and TRBJ1-1, is GAGVSQSPRYKVAKRGQDVALRCDPISGHVSLFWYQQALGQGPEFLTYFQNEAQLDKSGLPSDRFFAERPEGSVSTLKIQRTQQEDSAVYLCASSLEQGNTEAFFGQGTRLTVV.

The chain uses TRBV19 and TRBJ2-5, with 7 nucleotides matching TRBD1. V lost 5 bases to trimming and J lost 2 bases; unmatched junction nucleotides: 8. The V gene's germline CDR1 is LNHDA and CDR2 SQIVND (reference sequence). CDR3 length: 15 amino acids. The CDR3 coding sequence is TGTGCCAGTAGTCCGACGCCGGGACAGCAAGAGACCCAGTACTTC. Translating gives CASSPTPGQQETQYF.

The rearrangement joins TRBV6-5 to TRBJ2-5; tentatively, D is TRBD2 (7 bases). V gave up 2 bases and J gave up 4 bases, with 14 bases separating them. The CDR3 loop spans 15 amino acids. The germline V gene has CDR1 MNHEY and CDR2 SVGAGI. In DNA form, the CDR3 reads TGTGCCAGCAGTTACGGACGGGGGGCCCGAGAGACCCAGTACTTC. It encodes CASSYGRGARETQYF.

V gene TRBV19 combines with J gene TRBJ2-7; 7 bases fit TRBD1. The CDR3 extends over 12 amino acids. Germline CDR1 LNHDA, CDR2 SQIVND (reference sequence). The J segment lost 4 bases and the V segment lost 6 bases, leaving 3 bases of the junction unmatched. The CDR3 DNA sequence: TGTGCCAGTAGCCGGACAGGTTACGAGCAGTACTTC. Translated: CASSRTGYEQYF.

The gene calls are TRBV4-2 and TRBJ2-7; possibly TRBD2 for D (6 bases). Germline CDR1 is LGHNA and CDR2 is YNFKEQ. The germline V and J ends were trimmed by 0 bases and 2 bases, with 11 bases remaining between them. The CDR3 is 15 residues long. The CDR3 nucleotides read TGTGCCAGCAGCCAAGAGAGCGGGCCTGCCTACGAGCAGTACTTC. This sequence encodes CASSQESGPAYEQYF.

The chain carries TRBV5-1 and TRBJ1-1; perhaps TRBD1 as D (5 bases). In germline, CDR1 is SGHRS, CDR2 YFSETQ. V dropped 0 bases and J dropped 1 base, with 7 bases sitting between them. The CDR3 length is 14 residues. CDR3 coding DNA: TGCGCCAGCAGCTTGGCAGGGACGAACACTGAAGCTTTCTTT. It translates to CASSLAGTNTEAFF.

This chain connects TRBV7-9 to TRBJ1-3; no reliable D call. Between the trimmed V and J ends, which lost 5 bases and 2 bases, there was a span of 13 bases. Germline loops: CDR1 SEHNR, CDR2 FQNEAQ (reference sequence). There are 15 residues in the CDR3. CDR3 bases: TGTGCCAGCAGCCCTAGCCTATTCCCTGGAAACACCATATATTTT. Encoded protein: CASSPSLFPGNTIYF. The full variable domain, rest sourced from reference TRBV7-9 and TRBJ1-3, is DTGVSQNPRHKITKRGQNVTFRCDPISEHNRLYWYRQTLGQGPEFLTYFQNEAQLEKSRLLSDRFSAERPKGSFSTLEIQRTEQGDSAMYLCASSPSLFPGNTIYFGEGSWLTVV.

The rearrangement joins TRBV7-2 to TRBJ1-2, with no clear D. V was cut by 0 bases and J by 8 bases, with 10 bases left in between. The V gene's germline CDR1 is SGHTA and CDR2 FQGNSA. The CDR3 consists of 13 residues. For the CDR3, the DNA is TGTGCCAGCAGCTTAGCAGGACGAGGGGGCTACACCTTC. It yields the protein CASSLAGRGGYTF.

This clone was found once. The CDR3 region is CASRERGGGETQYF. For the CDR3, the DNA is TGTGCCAGCAGGGAGCGGGGGGGCGGAGAGACCCAGTACTTC. This sequence joins TRBV5-6 and TRBJ2-5; TRBD2 matches at 10 bases. V trimming: 5 bases; J trimming: 4 bases; junction bases outside the gene matches: 5. Germline CDR1 SGHDT, CDR2 YYEEEE. The CDR3 length is 14 residues. The whole variable domain, filled in from reference TRBV5-6 and TRBJ2-5, reads DAGVTQSPTHLIKTRGQQVTLRCSPKSGHDTVSWYQQALGQGPQFIFQYYEEEERQRGNFPDRFSGHQFPNYSSELNVNALLLGDSALYLCASRERGGGETQYFGPGTRLLVL.

This chain uses TRBV7-2 with TRBJ2-5; TRBD1 matches 10 bases. The J call could be wrong; TRBJ2-7 is a better fit for the DNA end. Germline V gene lookup returns CDR1 SGHTA and CDR2 FQGNSA. The CDR3 spans 16 residues. CDR3 bases: TGTGCCAGCAGCTTACTCCGGGACAGGGGTTTCAGCGAGCAGTACTTC. Translated: CASSLLRDRGFSEQYF.

The DNA for the CDR3 is TGTGCCAGCAGCTTAGTTCCTAGCGGGGGGGCCTCAGAGACCCAGTACTTC. This translates into CASSLVPSGGASETQYF. This chain connects TRBV7-6 to TRBJ2-5; TRBD2 agrees at 12 bases. Losses at the gene ends were 1 base for V and 4 bases for J; bases not matched to a gene: 7. This CDR3 comprises 17 residues. Germline CDR1 and CDR2: SGHVS and FNYEAQ.

This clone has a handful of counts. Sequence at one end of the junction differs from germline and may be a read error. Within the sample, other DNA sequences also encode this same CDR3. The gene calls are TRBV10-3 and TRBJ1-2; D is uncertain. Germline lookup yields CDR1 ENHRY and CDR2 SYGVKD. The CDR3 has 12 amino acids. CDR3 sequence reads: CAISESGDGYTF. CDR3 nucleotides: TGTGCCATCAGCGAGTCGGGAGATGGCTACACCTTC.

V usage is TRBV4-2 and J usage is TRBJ1-1; D uncertain. The CDR3 runs to 12 residues. Between the trimmed V and J ends, which lost 0 bases and 11 bases, there was a span of 10 bases. CDR1 and CDR2 (germline): LGHNA, YNFKEQ. In DNA form, the CDR3 reads TGTGCCAGCAGCCAAGATGGGCCGCAGGCTTTCTTT. Its translation: CASSQDGPQAFF.

The V call is TRBV27, the J call TRBJ2-5; D is uncertain. Germline V gene lookup returns CDR1 MNHEY and CDR2 SMNVEV (reference sequence). Trimming pared 5 bases from V and 2 bases from J, leaving 12 bases between. This CDR3 has 14 amino acids. CDR3 sequence (DNA): TGTGCCAGCAGTGCAGAGCTGTCACAAGAGACCCAGTACTTC. Translated: CASSAELSQETQYF.

This clone has a single count. This sequence joins TRBV30 and TRBJ1-5; D perhaps matches TRBD1 (6 bases). The CDR3 has 15 amino acids. The V gene's germline CDR1 is GTSNPN and CDR2 SVGIG (reference sequence). V was trimmed by 1 base and J by 3 bases, leaving 13 bases between them. The CDR3 loop reads CAWSGQVGSNQPQHF. For the CDR3, the DNA is TGTGCCTGGAGTGGACAGGTGGGCTCCAATCAGCCCCAGCATTTT.

This sequence joins TRBV6-6 and TRBJ2-1, with TRBD1 matching over 7 bases. V was clipped by 6 bases and J by 12 bases; unmatched bases: 8. This CDR3 region has 12 residues. The germline CDR1 and CDR2 sequences are MNHNY and SVGAGI (reference sequence). The CDR3 region is CASRLRQGGQFF. The CDR3 nucleotides read TGTGCCAGCAGACTCCGACAGGGTGGGCAGTTCTTC.

The chain couples TRBV5-6 to TRBJ1-4; D is perhaps TRBD1 (5 bases). V gave up 4 bases and J gave up 2 bases, with 18 bases separating them. The CDR3 runs to 17 residues. Germline V gene lookup returns CDR1 SGHDT and CDR2 YYEEEE. DNA of the CDR3: TGTGCCAGCAGCACGGGGGTGGGGAAAAGCACTAATGAAAAACTGTTTTTT. This sequence encodes CASSTGVGKSTNEKLFF.

The V and J genes are TRBV28 and TRBJ2-7, with D possibly being TRBD1 or TRBD2 (5 bases each). The CDR3 extends over 11 amino acids. Trimming took 2 bases from V and 8 from J, leaving 7 bases between them. Germline values: CDR1 MDHEN, CDR2 SYDVKM. This CDR3 reads CASSLGDQQYF. The CDR3 DNA sequence: TGTGCCAGCAGTTTAGGGGACCAGCAGTACTTC.

The V gene is TRBV7-9, the J gene TRBJ1-1; tentatively, D is TRBD1 (5 bases). V was trimmed by 2 bases and J by 5 bases, leaving 12 bases between them. This CDR3 comprises 14 residues. Germline CDR1 is SEHNR and CDR2 is FQNEAQ (reference sequence). The chain's CDR3 is CASSLRGDSTEAFF. The DNA for the CDR3 is TGTGCCAGCAGCTTACGGGGGGACTCGACTGAAGCTTTCTTT. The complete variable domain, with remaining parts taken from reference TRBV7-9 and TRBJ1-1, reads DTGVSQNPRHKITKRGQNVTFRCDPISEHNRLYWYRQTLGQGPEFLTYFQNEAQLEKSRLLSDRFSAERPKGSFSTLEIQRTEQGDSAMYLCASSLRGDSTEAFFGQGTRLTVV.

The rearrangement joins TRBV30 to TRBJ1-4; D not certain. Germline assignment: CDR1 GTSNPN and CDR2 SVGIG (reference sequence). V lost 2 bases to trimming and J lost 0 bases, with 10 bases between them. This CDR3 is 15 amino acids long. CDR3 coding DNA: TGTGCCTGGAGTTGGTCCCTTGCAACTAATGAAAAACTGTTTTTT. It yields the protein CAWSWSLATNEKLFF. Drawing the rest from reference TRBV30 and TRBJ1-4, the complete variable domain is SQTIHQWPATLVQPVGSPLSLECTVEGTSNPNLYWYRQAAGRGLQLLFYSVGIGQISSEVPQNLSASRPQDRQFILSSKKLLLSDSGFYLCAWSWSLATNEKLFFGSGTQLSVL.

V is TRBV2 and J is TRBJ2-7, with TRBD2 as a possible D gene (6 bases). Trimming took off 7 bases at V and 3 bases at J, with 25 bases between the two ends. The CDR3 length is 17 residues. CDR1 is SNHLY and CDR2 is FYNNEI in the germline V gene. The CDR3: CASTSPTLIGSGYEQYF. The CDR3 coding sequence is TGTGCCAGCACCTCCCCAACCCTAATCGGTAGCGGCTACGAGCAGTACTTC.

The chain joins TRBV15 to TRBJ2-5; no clear D gene. The germline gives CDR1 LNHNV, CDR2 YYDKDF (reference sequence). The CDR3 covers 12 residues. With 0 bases removed from V and 4 bases from J, the gap between germline ends came to 3 bases. CDR3 sequence reads: CATSRDGETQYF. The CDR3 DNA sequence: TGTGCCACCAGCAGAGATGGAGAGACCCAGTACTTC. The entire variable domain, with the rest obtained from reference TRBV15 and TRBJ2-5, is as follows: DAMVIQNPRYQVTQFGKPVTLSCSQTLNHNVMYWYQQKSSQAPKLLFHYYDKDFNNEADTPDNFQSRRPNTSFCFLDIRSPGLGDTAMYLCATSRDGETQYFGPGTRLLVL.

About this clone: The germline gene is not matched at one end of the junction; a read error may be the cause. This sequence joins TRBV2 and TRBJ2-3; 9 bases map to TRBD1. This CDR3 region has 15 residues. From germline, CDR1 is SNHLY and CDR2 FYNNEI. In DNA, the CDR3 is TGTGCCAGCAATGAACAGGGGGCGCCCGGGGATACGCAGTATTTT. Protein product: CASNEQGAPGDTQYF.